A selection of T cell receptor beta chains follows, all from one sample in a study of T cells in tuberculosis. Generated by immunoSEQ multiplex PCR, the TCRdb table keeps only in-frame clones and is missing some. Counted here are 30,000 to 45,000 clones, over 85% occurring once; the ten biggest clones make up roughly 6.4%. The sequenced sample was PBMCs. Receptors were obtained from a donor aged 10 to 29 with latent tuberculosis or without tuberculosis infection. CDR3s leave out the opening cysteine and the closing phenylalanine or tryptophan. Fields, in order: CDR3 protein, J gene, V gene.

CDR3aa: AWSLGLNYYGYT
j_gene: TRBJ1-2
v_gene: TRBV30

CDR3aa: AWRGLAPSGGDTQY
j_gene: TRBJ2-3
v_gene: TRBV30

CDR3aa: ASSYGTGRYGYT
j_gene: TRBJ1-2
v_gene: TRBV6-5

CDR3aa: ASSVARGTASTDTQY
j_gene: TRBJ2-3
v_gene: TRBV9

CDR3aa: ASSQYFPTMGNQPQH
j_gene: TRBJ1-5
v_gene: TRBV4-2

CDR3aa: ASSSVPIQGSSGNTIY
j_gene: TRBJ1-3
v_gene: TRBV27

CDR3aa: ASSLFFRGNQENNSPLH
j_gene: TRBJ1-6
v_gene: TRBV7-2

CDR3aa: TSSQVIQGSASPLH
j_gene: TRBJ1-6
v_gene: TRBV1

CDR3aa: AISWDKEQPQH
j_gene: TRBJ1-5
v_gene: TRBV10-3

CDR3aa: ASSSRVAGELF
j_gene: TRBJ2-2
v_gene: TRBV7-2

CDR3aa: ASSVGRRSGSPLH
j_gene: TRBJ1-6
v_gene: TRBV6-1

CDR3aa: ASSKVSNSAGEQY
j_gene: TRBJ2-7
v_gene: TRBV21-1

CDR3aa: ASSLTGYGNTIY
j_gene: TRBJ1-3
v_gene: TRBV7-3

CDR3aa: ASSLGRGSYEQY
j_gene: TRBJ2-7
v_gene: TRBV5-4

CDR3aa: ASSQVALGFTDTQY
j_gene: TRBJ2-3
v_gene: TRBV4-1